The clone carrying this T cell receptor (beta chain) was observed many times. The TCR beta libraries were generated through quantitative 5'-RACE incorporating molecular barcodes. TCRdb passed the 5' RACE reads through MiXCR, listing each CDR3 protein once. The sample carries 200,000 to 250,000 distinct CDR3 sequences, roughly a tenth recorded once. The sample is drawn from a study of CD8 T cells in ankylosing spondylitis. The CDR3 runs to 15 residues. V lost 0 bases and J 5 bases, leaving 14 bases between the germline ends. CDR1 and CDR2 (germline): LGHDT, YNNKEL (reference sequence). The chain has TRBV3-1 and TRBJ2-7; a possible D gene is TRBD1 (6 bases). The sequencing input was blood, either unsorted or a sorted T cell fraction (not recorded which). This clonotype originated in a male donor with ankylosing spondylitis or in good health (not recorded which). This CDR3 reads CASSQDPTGSHEQYF. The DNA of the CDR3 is TGTGCCAGCAGCCAAGATCCGACAGGCTCTCACGAGCAGTACTTC.